The next 8 T cell receptor beta chains were all read from a single sample in a study of T cells in Graves' hyperthyroidism and ophthalmopathy. The CDR3 regions of TCR beta were amplified from RNA transcripts. TCR CDR3 underwent first-round RT-PCR with the HTBI primer set. MiXCR was run by TCRdb on the multiplex PCR reads, yielding one entry per CDR3 protein. The sample yields 450,000 to 500,000 distinct CDR3 sequences, less than 25% seen once. Input material: blood. The receptor source for this set is a woman in her 70s with Graves' ophthalmopathy.

The chain links TRBV11-2 to TRBJ1-5; D remains unclear. From germline, CDR1 is SGHAT and CDR2 FQNNGV. The CDR3 extends over 15 amino acids. The V end lost 5 bases, the J end lost 0 bases, and 11 bases lay between the germline ends. The CDR3 region is CASSPAGYSNQPQHF. The CDR3 DNA reads as TGTGCCAGCAGCCCAGCGGGCTATAGCAATCAGCCCCAGCATTTT.

This clonotype was counted at least ten times. V usage is TRBV7-9 and J usage is TRBJ2-3; D tentatively fits TRBD1 or TRBD2 (5 bases each). The CDR3 is 15 residues long. V lost 5 bases, J lost 0 bases, and 12 bases lay in between. CDR1 SEHNR and CDR2 FQNEAQ come from the germline V gene (reference sequence). CDR3 amino acids: CASSPQASSTDTQYF. As DNA, the CDR3 is TGTGCCAGCAGCCCACAGGCTAGCAGCACAGATACGCAGTATTTT.

This clonotype was counted many times. The chain employs TRBV6-5 and TRBJ2-1; 7 nucleotides agree with TRBD2. The CDR3 covers 16 residues. Germline trimming cut 0 bases from V and 0 bases from J; bases unmatched to any gene: 2. Germline V CDR1 and CDR2: MNHEY, SVGAGI. CDR3: CASSYSPSGSYNEQFF. The CDR3 nucleotides read TGTGCCAGCAGTTACTCCCCTAGCGGCTCCTACAATGAGCAGTTCTTC.

This clonotype was found a few times. The rearrangement joins TRBV9 to TRBJ2-1; D remains ambiguous. Trimming removed 0 bases from V and 0 bases from J, with 7 bases in between. Germline V gene lookup returns CDR1 SGDLS and CDR2 YYNGEE. There are 15 residues in the CDR3. The CDR3 is CASSVVGFSYNEQFF. CDR3 DNA sequence: TGTGCCAGCAGCGTAGTAGGGTTCTCCTACAATGAGCAGTTCTTC.

This clonotype occurred many times. The chain recombines TRBV27 with TRBJ1-6; 11 bases are a match to TRBD1. Unmatched junction bases numbered 10, after V lost 7 bases and J lost 8 bases. CDR1 is MNHEY and CDR2 is SMNVEV in the germline V gene (reference sequence). CDR3 size: 16 residues. The CDR3: CASKDRGLGWDSPLHF. The CDR3, as DNA: TGTGCCAGCAAGGACAGGGGGCTCGGATGGGATTCACCCCTCCACTTT.

As DNA, the CDR3 is TGTGCCAGCAGTTACAGGGGAGGGAGCAATCAGCCCCAGCATTTT. Protein product: CASSYRGGSNQPQHF. The chain carries TRBV6-6 and TRBJ1-5, with D tentatively TRBD1 (5 bases). This CDR3 has 15 amino acids. The germline V gene has CDR1 MNHNY and CDR2 SVGAGI (reference sequence). V shed 2 bases and J shed 1 base, with 9 bases lying between them.

This clonotype was observed many times. The rearrangement uses TRBV5-1 and TRBJ2-2; D remains ambiguous. The V end was cut by 0 bases, the J end by 1 base, with 4 bases between. The length of the CDR3 is 14 residues. The germline gives CDR1 SGHRS, CDR2 YFSETQ. The CDR3, as DNA: TGCGCCAGCAGCTTGGAGGGGAACACCGGGGAGCTGTTTTTT. This codes for CASSLEGNTGELFF.

In this sample, this clonotype turned up a few times. This sequence joins TRBV6-1 and TRBJ1-5, with 9 bases that match TRBD1. From germline, CDR1 is MNHNS and CDR2 SASEGT. V shed 6 bases and J 3 bases; nucleotides not matched to a gene: 6. The CDR3 has 15 amino acids. CDR3 nucleotides: TGTGCCAGCAGCACAAGACAGGGGGACAATCAGCCCCAGCATTTT. Residues: CASSTRQGDNQPQHF.